This TCR beta chain emerged from a study of CD8+ T cells in alopecia areata. As for the study in general: The drug, tofacitinib, lasted 6 to 18 months, followed by 6 months off drug.

The CDR3 loop spans 14 amino acids. Trimming took off 5 bases at V and 6 bases at J, with 16 bases between the two ends. Germline V gives CDR1 MNHEY, CDR2 SVGAGI. Alopecia areata patients provided lesional scalp punch biopsies and peripheral blood, both collected for the study. RNA, once extracted, was reverse transcribed into cDNA for use as the sequencing template. This table comes from immunoSEQ multiplex PCR, and its TCRdb copy is limited to in-frame clones, with some not included. Among 60,000 to 70,000 clones listed, 45% to 55% were seen once. The receptor's source is a human donor with alopecia areata. Sequences were derived from CD8+ T cells sorted from blood, sampled at week 0. The V gene is TRBV6-5, the J gene TRBJ1-1, with D perhaps matching TRBD1 (6 bases). CDR3 region: CASSHREDTSEAFF. The CDR3 coding sequence is TGTGCCAGCAGTCACAGGGAAGATACGTCTGAAGCTTTCTTT.